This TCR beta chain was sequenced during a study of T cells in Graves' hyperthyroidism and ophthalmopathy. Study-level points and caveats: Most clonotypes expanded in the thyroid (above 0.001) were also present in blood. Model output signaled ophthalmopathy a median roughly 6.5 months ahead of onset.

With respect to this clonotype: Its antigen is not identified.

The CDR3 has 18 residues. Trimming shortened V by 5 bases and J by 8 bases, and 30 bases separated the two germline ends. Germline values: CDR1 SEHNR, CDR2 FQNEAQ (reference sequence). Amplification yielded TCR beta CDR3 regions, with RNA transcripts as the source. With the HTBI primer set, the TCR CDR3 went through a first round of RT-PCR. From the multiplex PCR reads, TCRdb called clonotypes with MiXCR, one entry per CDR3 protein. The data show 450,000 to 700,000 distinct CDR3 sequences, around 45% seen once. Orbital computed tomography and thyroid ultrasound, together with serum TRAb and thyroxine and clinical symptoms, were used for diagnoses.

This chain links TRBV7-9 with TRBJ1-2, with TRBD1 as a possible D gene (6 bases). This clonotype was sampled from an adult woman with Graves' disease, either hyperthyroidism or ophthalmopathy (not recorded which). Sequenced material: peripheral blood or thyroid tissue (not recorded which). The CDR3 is CASSPPVFENTGGLGYTF. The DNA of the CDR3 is TGTGCCAGCAGCCCGCCCGTCTTTGAGAACACCGGGGGGCTCGGCTACACCTTC.